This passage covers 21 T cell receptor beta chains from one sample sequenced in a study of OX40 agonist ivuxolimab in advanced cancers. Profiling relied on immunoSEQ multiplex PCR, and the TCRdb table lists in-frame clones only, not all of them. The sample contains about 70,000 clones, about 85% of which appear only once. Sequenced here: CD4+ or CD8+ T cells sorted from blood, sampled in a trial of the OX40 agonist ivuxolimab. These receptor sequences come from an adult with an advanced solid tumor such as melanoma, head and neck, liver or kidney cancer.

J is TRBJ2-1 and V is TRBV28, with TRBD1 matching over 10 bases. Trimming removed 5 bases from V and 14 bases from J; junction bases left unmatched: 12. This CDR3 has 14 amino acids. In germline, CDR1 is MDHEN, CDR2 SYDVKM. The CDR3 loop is CASSPPPGDRGKFF. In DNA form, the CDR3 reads TGTGCCAGCAGTCCGCCCCCCGGGGACAGGGGAAAGTTCTTC.

This CDR3 is CASSEASGYEQYF. The DNA for the CDR3 is TGTGCCAGCAGTGAAGCTTCAGGGTACGAGCAGTACTTC. V gene TRBV6-1 combines with J gene TRBJ2-5; tentatively, D is TRBD1 (5 bases). The DNA end is more similar to TRBJ2-7, so the J call may be wrong. Germline CDR1 and CDR2: MNHNS and SASEGT. This CDR3 is 13 amino acids long.

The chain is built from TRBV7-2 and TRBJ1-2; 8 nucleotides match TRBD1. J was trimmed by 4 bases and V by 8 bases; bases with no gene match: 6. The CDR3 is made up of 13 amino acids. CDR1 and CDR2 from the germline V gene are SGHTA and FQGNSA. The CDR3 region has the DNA TGTGCCAGCGCCCTAGGACAGGGCTATGGCTACACCTTC. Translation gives CASALGQGYGYTF.

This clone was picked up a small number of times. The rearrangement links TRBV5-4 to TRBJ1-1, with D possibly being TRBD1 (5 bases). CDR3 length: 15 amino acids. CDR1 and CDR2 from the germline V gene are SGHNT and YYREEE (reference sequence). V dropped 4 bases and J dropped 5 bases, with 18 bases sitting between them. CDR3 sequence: CASSQSSWGGTEAFF. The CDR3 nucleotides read TGTGCCAGCAGCCAATCCTCTTGGGGGGGAACTGAAGCTTTCTTT.

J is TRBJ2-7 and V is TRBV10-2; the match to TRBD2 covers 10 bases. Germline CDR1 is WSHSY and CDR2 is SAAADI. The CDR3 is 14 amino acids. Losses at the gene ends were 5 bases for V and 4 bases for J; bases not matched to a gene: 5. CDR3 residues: CASSQRGGIYEQYF. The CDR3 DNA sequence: TGCGCCAGCAGTCAGCGGGGGGGCATTTACGAGCAGTACTTC.

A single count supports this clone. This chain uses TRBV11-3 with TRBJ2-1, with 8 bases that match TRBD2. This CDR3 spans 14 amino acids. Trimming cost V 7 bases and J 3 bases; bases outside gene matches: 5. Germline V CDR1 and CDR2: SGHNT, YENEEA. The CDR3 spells CASMGTRRYNEQFF. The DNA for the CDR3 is TGTGCCAGCATGGGGACTAGACGCTACAATGAGCAGTTCTTC. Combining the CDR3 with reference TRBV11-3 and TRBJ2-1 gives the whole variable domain EAGVVQSPRYKIIEKKQPVAFWCNPISGHNTLYWYLQNLGQGPELLIRYENEEAVDDSQLPKDRFSAERLKGVDSTLKIQPAELGDSAVYLCASMGTRRYNEQFFGPGTRLTVL.

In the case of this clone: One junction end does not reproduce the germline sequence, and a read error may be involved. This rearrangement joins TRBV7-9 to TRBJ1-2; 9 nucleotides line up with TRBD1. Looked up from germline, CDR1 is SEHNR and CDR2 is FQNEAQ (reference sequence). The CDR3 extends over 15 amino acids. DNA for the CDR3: TGTGCCAGCAGCCATCTGAACACACAGGGGGCACTCGTCGCCTTC. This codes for CASSHLNTQGALVAF.

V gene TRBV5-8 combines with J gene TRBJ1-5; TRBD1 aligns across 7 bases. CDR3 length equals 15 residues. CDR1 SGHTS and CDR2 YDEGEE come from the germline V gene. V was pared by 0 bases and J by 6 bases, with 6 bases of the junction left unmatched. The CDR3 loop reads CASSLEGADGQPQHF. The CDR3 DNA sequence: TGTGCCAGCAGCTTGGAGGGGGCGGATGGTCAGCCCCAGCATTTT.

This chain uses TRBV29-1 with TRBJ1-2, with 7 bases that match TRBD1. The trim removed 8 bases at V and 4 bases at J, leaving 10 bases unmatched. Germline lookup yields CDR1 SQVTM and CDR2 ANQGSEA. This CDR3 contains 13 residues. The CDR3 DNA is TGCAGCACGTCAGGGGGGAGTCTCTATGGCTACACCTTC. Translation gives CSTSGGSLYGYTF.

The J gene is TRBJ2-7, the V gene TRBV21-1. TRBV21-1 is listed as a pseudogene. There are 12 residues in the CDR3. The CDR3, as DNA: TGTGCCAGCGGAAGGGGGGTTGGCGAGCAGTACTTC. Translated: CASGRGVGEQYF.

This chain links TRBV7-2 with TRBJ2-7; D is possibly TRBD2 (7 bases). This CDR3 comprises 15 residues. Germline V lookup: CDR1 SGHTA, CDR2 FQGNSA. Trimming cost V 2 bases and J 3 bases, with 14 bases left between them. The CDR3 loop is CASSLIGGPGYEQYF. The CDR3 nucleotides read TGTGCCAGCAGCTTAATCGGGGGGCCGGGCTACGAGCAGTACTTC.

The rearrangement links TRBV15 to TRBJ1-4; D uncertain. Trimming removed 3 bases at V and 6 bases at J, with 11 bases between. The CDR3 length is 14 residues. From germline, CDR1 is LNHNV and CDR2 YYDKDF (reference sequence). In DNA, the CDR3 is TGTGCCACCAGCAGGACCCGGTGGGATGAAAAACTGTTTTTT. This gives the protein CATSRTRWDEKLFF.

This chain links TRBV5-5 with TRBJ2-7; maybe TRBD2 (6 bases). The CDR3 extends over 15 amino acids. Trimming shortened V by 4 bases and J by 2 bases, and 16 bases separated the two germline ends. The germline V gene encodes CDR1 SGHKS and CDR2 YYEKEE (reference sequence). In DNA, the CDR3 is TGTGCCAGCAGCCCCCGACTAGGTAATCCCTACGAGCAGTACTTC. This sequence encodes CASSPRLGNPYEQYF.

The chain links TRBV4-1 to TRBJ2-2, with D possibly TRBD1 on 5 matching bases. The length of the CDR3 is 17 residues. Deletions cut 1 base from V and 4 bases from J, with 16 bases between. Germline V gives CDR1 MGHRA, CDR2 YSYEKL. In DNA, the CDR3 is TGCGCCAGCAGCCAAGCGGGCCTACAGGCTGGCACCGGGGAGCTGTTTTTT. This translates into CASSQAGLQAGTGELFF.

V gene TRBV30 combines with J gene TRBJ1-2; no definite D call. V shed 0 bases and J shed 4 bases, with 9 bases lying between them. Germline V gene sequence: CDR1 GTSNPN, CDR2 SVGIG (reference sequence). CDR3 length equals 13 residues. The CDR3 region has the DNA TGTGCCTGGAGTGTAGGCACAGCCTATGGCTACACCTTC. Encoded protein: CAWSVGTAYGYTF.

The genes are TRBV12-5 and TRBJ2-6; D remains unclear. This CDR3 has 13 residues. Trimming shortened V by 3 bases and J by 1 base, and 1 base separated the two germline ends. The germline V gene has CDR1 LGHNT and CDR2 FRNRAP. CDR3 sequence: CASGLSGANVLTF. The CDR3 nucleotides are TGTGCTAGTGGTTTATCTGGGGCCAACGTCCTGACTTTC.

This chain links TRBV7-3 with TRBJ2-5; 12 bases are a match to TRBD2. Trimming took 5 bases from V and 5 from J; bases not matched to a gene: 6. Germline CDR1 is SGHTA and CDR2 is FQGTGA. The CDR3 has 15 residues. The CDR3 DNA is TGTGCCAGCAGCGCCGCCGGGACTAGCGGGGAGACCCAGTACTTC. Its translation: CASSAAGTSGETQYF. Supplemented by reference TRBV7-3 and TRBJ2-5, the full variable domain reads GAGVSQTPSNKVTEKGKYVELRCDPISGHTALYWYRQSLGQGPEFLIYFQGTGAADDSGLPNDRFFAVRPEGSVSTLKIQRTERGDSAVYLCASSAAGTSGETQYFGPGTRLLVL.

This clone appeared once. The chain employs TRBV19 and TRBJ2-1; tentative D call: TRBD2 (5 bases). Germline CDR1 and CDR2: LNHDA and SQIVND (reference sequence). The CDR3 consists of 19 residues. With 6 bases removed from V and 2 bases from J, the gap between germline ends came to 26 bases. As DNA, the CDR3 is TGTGCCAGTAGCAATGGTGGTTTGGAAGAGGGAAGTACCTACAATGAGCAGTTCTTC. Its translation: CASSNGGLEEGSTYNEQFF.

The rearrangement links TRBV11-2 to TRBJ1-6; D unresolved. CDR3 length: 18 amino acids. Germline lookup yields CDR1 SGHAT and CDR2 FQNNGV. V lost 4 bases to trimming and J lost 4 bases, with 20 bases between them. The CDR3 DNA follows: TGTGCCAGCAGCTCACCGGGCTCCGTGGGATGGTATAATTCACCCCTCCACTTT. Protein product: CASSSPGSVGWYNSPLHF.

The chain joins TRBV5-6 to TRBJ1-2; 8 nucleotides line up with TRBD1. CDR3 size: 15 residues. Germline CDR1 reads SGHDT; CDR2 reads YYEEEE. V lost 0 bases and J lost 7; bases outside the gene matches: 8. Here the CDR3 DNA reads TGTGCCAGCAGCTTGGTCGACAGGGGAGGCTCTGGCTACACCTTC. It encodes CASSLVDRGGSGYTF.

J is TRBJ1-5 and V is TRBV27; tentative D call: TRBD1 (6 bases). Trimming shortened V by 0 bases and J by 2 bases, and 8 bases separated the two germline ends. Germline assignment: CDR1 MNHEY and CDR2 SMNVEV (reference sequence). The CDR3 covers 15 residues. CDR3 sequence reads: CASSLSRGGNQPQHF. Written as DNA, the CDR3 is TGTGCCAGCAGTTTATCGAGGGGGGGCAATCAGCCCCAGCATTTT.